Listed below are T cell receptor beta chains from one sample, sequenced in a study of T cells in Graves' hyperthyroidism and ophthalmopathy. MiXCR, run by TCRdb on the multiplex PCR reads, gives a single entry per CDR3 protein. The sample shows approximately 400,000 distinct CDR3 sequences, 25% of them seen only once. The sequenced material came from blood. Every receptor here comes from a man in his fifties with Graves' hyperthyroidism. CDR3s include the opening cysteine and the closing phenylalanine or tryptophan. D genes are given only for firm matches. Not every row has a clone size; where given, it reads once, few, many or a size class.

abundance: .; j_gene: TRBJ1-4; v_gene: TRBV18; d_gene: .; CDR3nt: TGTGCCAGCTCACCAGGGGGCGGAGGTGAAAAACTGTTTTTT; CDR3aa: CASSPGGGGEKLFF
abundance: many; j_gene: TRBJ1-1; v_gene: TRBV11-2; d_gene: .; CDR3nt: TGTGCCAGCAGCTCCGGCCCAGATCCCACTGAAGCTTTCTTT; CDR3aa: CASSSGPDPTEAFF
abundance: few; j_gene: TRBJ2-7; v_gene: TRBV6-1; d_gene: TRBD2; CDR3nt: TGTGCCAGCACCGAGATTAATGGGGGTAGCGGGAGCCGATCCTACGAGCAGTACTTC; CDR3aa: CASTEINGGSGSRSYEQYF
abundance: .; j_gene: TRBJ1-2; v_gene: TRBV12-5; d_gene: .; CDR3nt: TGTGCTAGTGGTCCCACAGGAGGCTACACCTTC; CDR3aa: CASGPTGGYTF
abundance: .; j_gene: TRBJ2-1; v_gene: TRBV6-1; d_gene: .; CDR3nt: TGTGCCAGCAGAATACCGGGATTGGCCTCCGATGAGCAGTTCTTC; CDR3aa: CASRIPGLASDEQFF
abundance: many; j_gene: TRBJ2-7; v_gene: TRBV11-2; d_gene: .; CDR3nt: TGTGCCAGCAGCTTAGCAGGGACGACAATGGAGCAGTACTTC; CDR3aa: CASSLAGTTMEQYF
abundance: few; j_gene: TRBJ1-5; v_gene: TRBV12-3/TRBV12-4; d_gene: .; CDR3nt: TGTGCCAGCAGTTTACAGCTCCCCCGCAATCAGCCCCAGCATTTT; CDR3aa: CASSLQLPRNQPQHF
abundance: .; j_gene: TRBJ2-3; v_gene: TRBV15; d_gene: TRBD1; CDR3nt: TGTGCCACCAGCAGAGGGGGACAGGGCACAGATACGCAGTATTTT; CDR3aa: CATSRGGQGTDTQYF
abundance: few; j_gene: TRBJ2-1; v_gene: TRBV7-3; d_gene: TRBD2; CDR3nt: TGCGCCAGCAGCCAAAAGACTAGCGGGAGGGCAAATGAGCAGTTCTTC; CDR3aa: CASSQKTSGRANEQFF
abundance: .; j_gene: TRBJ2-1; v_gene: TRBV2; d_gene: TRBD2; CDR3nt: TGTGCCAGCAGTGTTTGGCTAGCGGGGGTCTACAATGAGCAGTTCTTC; CDR3aa: CASSVWLAGVYNEQFF
abundance: few; j_gene: TRBJ2-2; v_gene: TRBV2; d_gene: .; CDR3nt: TGTGCCAGCAGCTCTCCTATCTGGGACAAGGTCGACCAGAACACCGGGGAGCTGTTTTTT; CDR3aa: CASSSPIWDKVDQNTGELFF
abundance: many; j_gene: TRBJ2-7; v_gene: TRBV5-1; d_gene: .; CDR3nt: TGCGCCAGCAGCTCGGACTCTCATAAGTACGAGCAGTACTTC; CDR3aa: CASSSDSHKYEQYF
abundance: few; j_gene: TRBJ2-2; v_gene: TRBV12-3/TRBV12-4; d_gene: .; CDR3nt: TGTGCCAGCAGTTCGGGACTCAACCCGAACACCGGGGAGCTGTTTTTT; CDR3aa: CASSSGLNPNTGELFF
abundance: many; j_gene: TRBJ1-5; v_gene: TRBV28; d_gene: .; CDR3nt: TGTGCCAGCAGTCGGGGGTGGGGTAGCAATCAGCCCCAGCATTTT; CDR3aa: CASSRGWGSNQPQHF
abundance: few; j_gene: TRBJ2-1; v_gene: TRBV19; d_gene: TRBD2; CDR3nt: TGTGCCAGTAGTGCGGGGGATCGGTACAATGAGCAGTTCTTC; CDR3aa: CASSAGDRYNEQFF
abundance: .; j_gene: TRBJ2-1; v_gene: TRBV20-1; d_gene: TRBD2; CDR3nt: TGCAGTGCTTCTCCGACTAGCGGGAGGGCCTTTGAGCAGTTCTTC; CDR3aa: CSASPTSGRAFEQFF
abundance: .; j_gene: TRBJ2-1; v_gene: TRBV20-1; d_gene: TRBD2; CDR3nt: TGCAGTGCTAGAGTGGGAACTAGCGGGAGGGGTGAGCAGTTCTTC; CDR3aa: CSARVGTSGRGEQFF
abundance: .; j_gene: TRBJ2-5; v_gene: TRBV12-3/TRBV12-4; d_gene: .; CDR3nt: TGTGCCAGCAGTCCGGAGACGGAGGCTGAGACCCAGTACTTC; CDR3aa: CASSPETEAETQYF
abundance: few; j_gene: TRBJ2-7; v_gene: TRBV6-1; d_gene: .; CDR3nt: TGTGCCAGCAGTCTGTTCCGCTACGAGCAGTACTTC; CDR3aa: CASSLFRYEQYF
abundance: few; j_gene: TRBJ2-1; v_gene: TRBV24-1; d_gene: .; CDR3nt: TGTGCCACCAGTGCGGGGGAGGCGTGGGAGCAGTTCTTC; CDR3aa: CATSAGEAWEQFF
abundance: few; j_gene: TRBJ2-3; v_gene: TRBV5-1; d_gene: TRBD1; CDR3nt: TGCGCCAGCAGCCTCGGACAGGGGGTTTCTAAAGATACGCAGTATTTT; CDR3aa: CASSLGQGVSKDTQYF
abundance: few; j_gene: TRBJ2-3; v_gene: TRBV4-1; d_gene: .; CDR3nt: TGCGCCAGCAGCCAAGGGTTGGACGCAGATACGCAGTATTTT; CDR3aa: CASSQGLDADTQYF
abundance: .; j_gene: TRBJ1-2; v_gene: TRBV5-1; d_gene: .; CDR3nt: TGCGCCAGCAGCTTGGCCGTCACAGACAATGGCTACACCTTC; CDR3aa: CASSLAVTDNGYTF
abundance: .; j_gene: TRBJ2-2; v_gene: TRBV6-5; d_gene: .; CDR3nt: TGTGCCAGCAGTTACACCCATCATCGGGGAGGCGGGGAGCTGTTTTTT; CDR3aa: CASSYTHHRGGGELFF
abundance: few; j_gene: TRBJ2-3; v_gene: TRBV11-3; d_gene: .; CDR3nt: TGTGCCAGCAGCTTAGCTAGCCACACAGATACGCAGTATTTT; CDR3aa: CASSLASHTDTQYF
abundance: many; j_gene: TRBJ2-3; v_gene: TRBV28; d_gene: TRBD1; CDR3nt: TGTGCCAGCAGTTCCAGGACAGGGATCAATACGCAGTATTTT; CDR3aa: CASSSRTGINTQYF
abundance: few; j_gene: TRBJ1-1; v_gene: TRBV6-1; d_gene: TRBD1; CDR3nt: TGTGCCAGCAGGGAGGGGGCGGGGAACACTGAAGCTTTCTTT; CDR3aa: CASREGAGNTEAFF
abundance: .; j_gene: TRBJ1-2; v_gene: TRBV6-2/TRBV6-3; d_gene: TRBD1; CDR3nt: TGTGCCAGCAGTTCGGGACAGCCCGGCGGCTATGGCTACACCTTC; CDR3aa: CASSSGQPGGYGYTF
abundance: .; j_gene: TRBJ2-3; v_gene: TRBV11-3; d_gene: .; CDR3nt: TGTGCCAGCAGCTTAGTTTTGGCCTCTACCTCCACAGATACGCAGTATTTT; CDR3aa: CASSLVLASTSTDTQYF
abundance: .; j_gene: TRBJ2-7; v_gene: TRBV7-9; d_gene: .; CDR3nt: TGTGCCAGCACGAGGGGGGCTAACGAGCAGTACTTC; CDR3aa: CASTRGANEQYF
abundance: few; j_gene: TRBJ1-2; v_gene: TRBV9; d_gene: .; CDR3nt: TGTGCCAGCAGCGGCAAGTCAGCGACGTATGGCTACACCTTC; CDR3aa: CASSGKSATYGYTF
abundance: many; j_gene: TRBJ2-7; v_gene: TRBV2; d_gene: .; CDR3nt: TGTGCCAGCAGCGGGTTGGGCTACGAGCAGTACTTC; CDR3aa: CASSGLGYEQYF
abundance: .; j_gene: TRBJ2-3; v_gene: TRBV5-1; d_gene: .; CDR3nt: TGCGCCAGCAGCCCGGGGCTCCGGACAGGCACAGATACGCAGTATTTT; CDR3aa: CASSPGLRTGTDTQYF
abundance: many; j_gene: TRBJ2-1; v_gene: TRBV11-2; d_gene: TRBD2; CDR3nt: TGTGCCAGCAGCAAAGGACTAGCGGGCAATGAGCAGTTCTTC; CDR3aa: CASSKGLAGNEQFF
abundance: .; j_gene: TRBJ2-1; v_gene: TRBV6-2/TRBV6-3; d_gene: TRBD2; CDR3nt: TGTGCCAGCAGTTACCCCCGGCTAGCGGGCCTCGAGCAGTTCTTC; CDR3aa: CASSYPRLAGLEQFF
abundance: .; j_gene: TRBJ2-7; v_gene: TRBV4-1; d_gene: .; CDR3nt: TGCGCCAGCAGCCAAGGGTCTGCATCTACCTACGAGCAGTACTTC; CDR3aa: CASSQGSASTYEQYF
abundance: many; j_gene: TRBJ2-5; v_gene: TRBV6-6; d_gene: .; CDR3nt: TGTGCCAGCAGTTATTCGGAGACCCAGTACTTC; CDR3aa: CASSYSETQYF
abundance: .; j_gene: TRBJ2-7; v_gene: TRBV20-1; d_gene: .; CDR3nt: TGCAGTGCTAGAGATGACAGCGAGGAGCAGTACTTC; CDR3aa: CSARDDSEEQYF
abundance: .; j_gene: TRBJ1-4; v_gene: TRBV18; d_gene: TRBD1; CDR3nt: TGTGCCAGCTCACCGAGACAGGGTGACAATGAAAAACTGTTTTTT; CDR3aa: CASSPRQGDNEKLFF
abundance: .; j_gene: TRBJ2-7; v_gene: TRBV6-5; d_gene: TRBD1; CDR3nt: TGTGCCAGCAGTTACTCGGGACAGTTGGCCTACGAGCAGTACTTC; CDR3aa: CASSYSGQLAYEQYF
abundance: .; j_gene: TRBJ2-5; v_gene: TRBV20-1; d_gene: TRBD2; CDR3nt: TGCAGTGCGGACCTAGCGGGAGGAGAGACCCAGTACTTC; CDR3aa: CSADLAGGETQYF
abundance: few; j_gene: TRBJ2-7; v_gene: TRBV5-4; d_gene: TRBD2; CDR3nt: TGTGCCACAAAACTAGCGGGAGGTTACGAGCAGTACTTC; CDR3aa: CATKLAGGYEQYF
abundance: .; j_gene: TRBJ2-3; v_gene: TRBV30; d_gene: .; CDR3nt: TGTGCCTGGAGTGCCTTCACAGATACGCAGTATTTT; CDR3aa: CAWSAFTDTQYF
abundance: .; j_gene: TRBJ1-2; v_gene: TRBV5-1; d_gene: TRBD1; CDR3nt: TGCGCCAGCAGCTTGGAGACAGGGGGCGAGGTCTTTGGCTACACCTTC; CDR3aa: CASSLETGGEVFGYTF
abundance: .; j_gene: TRBJ1-5; v_gene: TRBV20-1; d_gene: .; CDR3nt: TGCAGTGCTACTACAGGGCGTTATCAGCCCCAGCATTTT; CDR3aa: CSATTGRYQPQHF
abundance: .; j_gene: TRBJ1-3; v_gene: TRBV5-1; d_gene: .; CDR3nt: TGCGCCAGCAGCTTGGACGCCAACTCTGGAAACACCATATATTTT; CDR3aa: CASSLDANSGNTIYF
abundance: few; j_gene: TRBJ1-5; v_gene: TRBV10-2; d_gene: .; CDR3nt: TGCGCCAGCAGTGTTGGGACAAGCCAGACAACCCAGCATTTT; CDR3aa: CASSVGTSQTTQHF
abundance: .; j_gene: TRBJ1-6; v_gene: TRBV27; d_gene: .; CDR3nt: TGTGCCAGCAGTGACCCTAATTCACCCCTCCACTTT; CDR3aa: CASSDPNSPLHF
abundance: .; j_gene: TRBJ2-5; v_gene: TRBV20-1; d_gene: TRBD2; CDR3nt: TGCAGTGTTACACCGAGGGGCCTAGCGGGAGGTCAAGAGACCCAGTACTTC; CDR3aa: CSVTPRGLAGGQETQYF
abundance: .; j_gene: TRBJ2-7; v_gene: TRBV7-3; d_gene: .; CDR3nt: TGTGCCAGCAGCCACGGACTACGCTCCTACGAGCAGTACTTC; CDR3aa: CASSHGLRSYEQYF
abundance: few; j_gene: TRBJ2-7; v_gene: TRBV6-1; d_gene: .; CDR3nt: TGTGCCAGCAGTACGACAGGTTCCTGCGAGCAGTACTTC; CDR3aa: CASSTTGSCEQYF
abundance: .; j_gene: TRBJ2-1; v_gene: TRBV10-3; d_gene: TRBD1; CDR3nt: TGTGCCATCAGTAAGGACAGGGTTCATGAGCAGTTCTTC; CDR3aa: CAISKDRVHEQFF
abundance: many; j_gene: TRBJ2-7; v_gene: TRBV16; d_gene: .; CDR3nt: TGTGCCAGCAGCCGTTCCGGGGCCCAGGGGTCCGAGCAGTACTTC; CDR3aa: CASSRSGAQGSEQYF
abundance: many; j_gene: TRBJ2-5; v_gene: TRBV11-3; d_gene: .; CDR3nt: TGTGCCAGCAGCTCTCGGATAGCGGTTGGCCAAATGAAGACCCAGTACTTC; CDR3aa: CASSSRIAVGQMKTQYF
abundance: .; j_gene: TRBJ2-3; v_gene: TRBV5-1; d_gene: .; CDR3nt: TGCGCCAGCAGCGAAGACTGGAGCACAGATACGCAGTATTTT; CDR3aa: CASSEDWSTDTQYF
abundance: few; j_gene: TRBJ2-7; v_gene: TRBV29-1; d_gene: .; CDR3nt: TGCAGCGTCGGGGGCACCCGCTACGAGCAGTACTTC; CDR3aa: CSVGGTRYEQYF
abundance: .; j_gene: TRBJ1-1; v_gene: TRBV3-1; d_gene: .; CDR3nt: TGTGCCAGCAGCCACGGGACCTCTGGAGGGACTGAAGCTCTCTTT; CDR3aa: CASSHGTSGGTEALF
abundance: few; j_gene: TRBJ2-1; v_gene: TRBV6-2/TRBV6-3; d_gene: TRBD2; CDR3nt: TGTGCCAGCACCGGGACTAGCCTCGGTATGGAGTTCTTC; CDR3aa: CASTGTSLGMEFF
abundance: few; j_gene: TRBJ1-1; v_gene: TRBV5-1; d_gene: .; CDR3nt: TGCGCCAGCAGCTTGGGACGGACGAACACTGAAGCTTTCTTT; CDR3aa: CASSLGRTNTEAFF
abundance: .; j_gene: TRBJ2-2; v_gene: TRBV6-4; d_gene: .; CDR3nt: TGTGCCAGCGTGGTGAGGGATGCGAACACCGGGGAGCTGTTTTTT; CDR3aa: CASVVRDANTGELFF